These 5 T cell receptor beta chains were all obtained from the same sample, sequenced in a study of blood T cell repertoires in COVID-19. The data were produced by immunoSEQ multiplex PCR, yet TCRdb's version contains in-frame clones alone and is incomplete. The sample yields 250,000 to 300,000 clones, approximately 86% seen once. Source material: PBMCs or T cells enriched from blood (not recorded which). Every receptor here comes from a woman aged 25 to 39 who had recovered from COVID-19.

The chain is built from TRBV7-9 and TRBJ2-7, with 8 positions matching TRBD1. V shed 2 bases, J shed 3 bases, and the junction held 12 bases outside the gene matches. The CDR3 has 17 residues. In germline, CDR1 is SEHNR, CDR2 FQNEAQ (reference sequence). The CDR3 bases are TGTGCCAGCAGCTTATTCAGGGGGCCCCCCGAAAGCTACGAGCAGTACTTC. Translating gives CASSLFRGPPESYEQYF.

The chain uses TRBV28 and TRBJ1-1; 10 nucleotides align to TRBD1. V shed 10 bases, J shed 6 bases, and the junction held 5 bases outside the gene matches. CDR1 and CDR2 from the germline V gene are MDHEN and SYDVKM. The CDR3 is made up of 12 amino acids. The CDR3 bases are TGTGCCATCTTGGGACAGGGGCCTGAAGCTTTCTTT. This codes for CAILGQGPEAFF.

The chain has TRBV28 and TRBJ2-1, with TRBD1 matching 9 bases. The germline V gene encodes CDR1 MDHEN and CDR2 SYDVKM. The CDR3 runs to 15 residues. J lost 5 bases, V lost 11 bases, and 13 bases had no gene match. The CDR3, as DNA: TGTGCCGCGCAGACCGGGACAGGGCCCAACAATGAGCAGTTCTTC. It translates to CAAQTGTGPNNEQFF.

The V and J genes are TRBV6-2 or TRBV6-3 and TRBJ2-5; TRBD2 aligns across 10 bases. V lost 5 bases, J lost 2 bases, and 5 bases stayed unmatched. CDR1 and CDR2 from the germline V gene are MNHEY and SVGEGT. The CDR3 loop spans 15 amino acids. In DNA, the CDR3 is TGTGCCAGCAGTCCGGGACTAGCGTGGCAAGAGACCCAGTACTTC. It specifies CASSPGLAWQETQYF.

The chain uses TRBV19 and TRBJ1-1, with no clear D. Trimming removed 11 bases from V and 0 bases from J, with 19 bases in between. CDR3 length: 15 amino acids. CDR1 LNHDA and CDR2 SQIVND come from the germline V gene (reference sequence). This CDR3 reads CASRSRGSVNTEAFF. CDR3 nucleotide sequence: TGTGCCTCAAGGAGTAGAGGGTCAGTGAACACTGAAGCTTTCTTT. Together with reference TRBV19 and TRBJ1-1, the CDR3 gives the full variable domain: DGGITQSPKYLFRKEGQNVTLSCEQNLNHDAMYWYRQDPGQGLRLIYYSQIVNDFQKGDIAEGYSVSREKKESFPLTVTSAQKNPTAFYLCASRSRGSVNTEAFFGQGTRLTVV.